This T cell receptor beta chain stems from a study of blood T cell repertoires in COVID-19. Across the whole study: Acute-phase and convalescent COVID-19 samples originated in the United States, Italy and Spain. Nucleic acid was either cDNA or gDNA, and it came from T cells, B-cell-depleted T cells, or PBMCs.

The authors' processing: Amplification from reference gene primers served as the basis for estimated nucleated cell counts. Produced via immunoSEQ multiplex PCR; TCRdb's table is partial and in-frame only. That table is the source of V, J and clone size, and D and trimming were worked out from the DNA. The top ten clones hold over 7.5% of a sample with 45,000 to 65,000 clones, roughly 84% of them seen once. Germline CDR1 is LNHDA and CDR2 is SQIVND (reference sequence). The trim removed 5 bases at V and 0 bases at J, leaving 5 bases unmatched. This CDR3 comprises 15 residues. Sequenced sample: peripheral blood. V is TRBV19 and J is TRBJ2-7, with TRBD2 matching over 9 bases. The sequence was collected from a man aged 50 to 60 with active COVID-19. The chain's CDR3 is CASSRLAESSYEQYF. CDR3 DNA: TGTGCCAGTAGTCGACTAGCGGAGTCCTCCTACGAGCAGTACTTC.